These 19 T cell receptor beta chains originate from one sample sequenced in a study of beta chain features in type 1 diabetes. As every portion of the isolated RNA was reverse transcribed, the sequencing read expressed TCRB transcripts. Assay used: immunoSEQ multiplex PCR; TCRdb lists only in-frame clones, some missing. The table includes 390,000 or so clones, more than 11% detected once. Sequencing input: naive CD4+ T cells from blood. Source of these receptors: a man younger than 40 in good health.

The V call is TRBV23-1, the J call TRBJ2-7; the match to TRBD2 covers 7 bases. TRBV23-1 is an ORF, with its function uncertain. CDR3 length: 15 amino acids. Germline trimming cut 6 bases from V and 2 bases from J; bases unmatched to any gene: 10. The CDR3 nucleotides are TGCGCCAGCAGCTCGGCGGGGGATCTGACCTACGAGCAGTACTTC. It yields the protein CASSSAGDLTYEQYF.

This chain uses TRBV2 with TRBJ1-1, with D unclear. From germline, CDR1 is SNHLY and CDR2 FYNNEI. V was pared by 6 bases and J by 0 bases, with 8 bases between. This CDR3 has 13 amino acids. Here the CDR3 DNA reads TGTGCCAGCAGCTTAAGTCTGAACACTGAAGCTTTCTTT. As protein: CASSLSLNTEAFF.

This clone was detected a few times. CDR3 protein: CASKLAGGHEQYF. Written as DNA, the CDR3 is TGTGCCAGTAAACTAGCGGGGGGCCACGAGCAGTACTTC. The rearrangement links TRBV19 to TRBJ2-7; 12 nucleotides agree with TRBD2. V gave up 7 bases and J gave up 5 bases; unmatched junction bases: 3. This CDR3 spans 13 amino acids. Germline lookup yields CDR1 LNHDA and CDR2 SQIVND (reference sequence).

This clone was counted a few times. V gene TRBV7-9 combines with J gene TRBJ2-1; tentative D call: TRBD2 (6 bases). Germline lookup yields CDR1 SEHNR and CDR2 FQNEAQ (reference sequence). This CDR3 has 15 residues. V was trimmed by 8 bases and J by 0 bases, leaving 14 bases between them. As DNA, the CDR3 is TGTGCCAGCCTACCCACGCGGGACTCCTACAATGAGCAGTTCTTC. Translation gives CASLPTRDSYNEQFF.

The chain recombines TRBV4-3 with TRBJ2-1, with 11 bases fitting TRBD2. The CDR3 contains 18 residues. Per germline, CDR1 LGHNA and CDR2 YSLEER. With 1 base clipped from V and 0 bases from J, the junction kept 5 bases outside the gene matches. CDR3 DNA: TGCGCCAGCAGCCAAGGACTAGCGGGGAGATACTCCTACAATGAGCAGTTCTTC. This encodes CASSQGLAGRYSYNEQFF.

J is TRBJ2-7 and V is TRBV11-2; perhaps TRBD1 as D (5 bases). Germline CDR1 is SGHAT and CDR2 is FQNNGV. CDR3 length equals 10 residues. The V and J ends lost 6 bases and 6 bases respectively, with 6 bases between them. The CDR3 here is CASRGREQYF. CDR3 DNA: TGTGCCAGCAGGGGGCGCGAGCAGTACTTC. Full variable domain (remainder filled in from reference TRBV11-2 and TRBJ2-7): EAGVAQSPRYKIIEKRQSVAFWCNPISGHATLYWYQQILGQGPKLLIQFQNNGVVDDSQLPKDRFSAERLKGVDSTLKIQPAKLEDSAVYLCASRGREQYFGPGTRLTVT.

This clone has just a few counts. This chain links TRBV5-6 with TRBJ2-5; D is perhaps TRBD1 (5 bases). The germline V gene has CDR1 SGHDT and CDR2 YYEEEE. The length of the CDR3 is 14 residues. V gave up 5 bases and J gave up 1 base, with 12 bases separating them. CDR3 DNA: TGTGCCAGCAGGCATAGGACAACCCAAGAGACCCAGTACTTC. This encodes CASRHRTTQETQYF.

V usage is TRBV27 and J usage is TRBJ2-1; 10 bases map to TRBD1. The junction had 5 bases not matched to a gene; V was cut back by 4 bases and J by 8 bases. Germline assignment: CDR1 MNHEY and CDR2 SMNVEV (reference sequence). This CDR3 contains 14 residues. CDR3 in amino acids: CASSYIGTGDEQFF. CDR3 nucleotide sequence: TGTGCCAGCAGTTACATCGGGACAGGGGATGAGCAGTTCTTC.

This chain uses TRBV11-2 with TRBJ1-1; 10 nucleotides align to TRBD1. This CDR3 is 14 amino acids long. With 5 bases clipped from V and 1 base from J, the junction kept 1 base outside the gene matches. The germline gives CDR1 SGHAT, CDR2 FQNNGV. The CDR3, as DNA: TGTGCCAGCAGCCGGGACAGGGGGAACACTGAAGCTTTCTTT. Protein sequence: CASSRDRGNTEAFF.

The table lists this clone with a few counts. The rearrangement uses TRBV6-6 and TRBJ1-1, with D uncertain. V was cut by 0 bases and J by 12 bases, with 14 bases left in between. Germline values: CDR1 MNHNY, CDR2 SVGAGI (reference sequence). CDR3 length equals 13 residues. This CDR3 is CASSYSKDRLTFF. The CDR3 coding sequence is TGTGCCAGCAGTTACTCGAAAGATAGGTTAACTTTCTTT.

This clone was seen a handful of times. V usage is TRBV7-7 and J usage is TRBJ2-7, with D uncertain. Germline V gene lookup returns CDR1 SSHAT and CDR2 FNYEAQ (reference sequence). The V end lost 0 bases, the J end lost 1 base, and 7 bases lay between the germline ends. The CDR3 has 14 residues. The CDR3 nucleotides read TGTGCCAGCAGCTTAGCCGACGGGTCCTACGAGCAGTACTTC. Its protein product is CASSLADGSYEQYF.

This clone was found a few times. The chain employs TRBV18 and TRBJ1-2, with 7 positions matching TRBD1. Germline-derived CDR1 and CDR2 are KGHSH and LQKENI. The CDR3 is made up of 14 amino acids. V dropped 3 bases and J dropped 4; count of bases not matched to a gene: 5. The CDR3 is CASSPGTVSYGYTF. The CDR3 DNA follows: TGTGCCAGCTCACCTGGGACAGTATCCTATGGCTACACCTTC. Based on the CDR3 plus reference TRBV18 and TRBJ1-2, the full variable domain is NAGVMQNPRHLVRRRGQEARLRCSPMKGHSHVYWYRQLPEEGLKFMVYLQKENIIDESGMPKERFSAEFPKEGPSILRIQQVVRGDSAAYFCASSPGTVSYGYTFGSGTRLTVV.

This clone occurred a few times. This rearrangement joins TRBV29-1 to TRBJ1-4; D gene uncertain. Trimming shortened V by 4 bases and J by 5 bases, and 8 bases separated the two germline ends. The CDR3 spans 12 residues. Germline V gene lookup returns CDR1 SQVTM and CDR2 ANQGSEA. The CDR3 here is CSVGSLNEKLFF. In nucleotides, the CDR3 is TGCAGCGTTGGGTCGCTAAATGAAAAACTGTTTTTT.

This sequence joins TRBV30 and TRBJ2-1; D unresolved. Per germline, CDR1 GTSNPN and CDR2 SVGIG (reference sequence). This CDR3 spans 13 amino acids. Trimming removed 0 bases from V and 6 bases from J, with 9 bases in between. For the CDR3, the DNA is TGTGCCTGGAGTGTCTCGTACACCAATGAGCAGTTCTTC. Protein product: CAWSVSYTNEQFF.

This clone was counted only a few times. The CDR3 bases are TGTGCCAGCACGGGGCGGCACACTGAAGCTTTCTTT. Residues: CASTGRHTEAFF. The chain links TRBV6-6 to TRBJ1-1, with D maybe TRBD1 (5 bases). The ends were cut back, 7 bases at V and 3 bases at J, with 9 bases in the middle. CDR3 size: 12 residues. The germline gives CDR1 MNHNY, CDR2 SVGAGI (reference sequence).

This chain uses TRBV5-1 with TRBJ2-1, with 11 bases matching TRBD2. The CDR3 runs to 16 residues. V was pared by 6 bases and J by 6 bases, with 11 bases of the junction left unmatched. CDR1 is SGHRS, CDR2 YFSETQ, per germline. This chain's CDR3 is CASKRTLAGVANEQFF. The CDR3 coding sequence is TGCGCCAGCAAGAGAACACTAGCGGGAGTTGCCAATGAGCAGTTCTTC.

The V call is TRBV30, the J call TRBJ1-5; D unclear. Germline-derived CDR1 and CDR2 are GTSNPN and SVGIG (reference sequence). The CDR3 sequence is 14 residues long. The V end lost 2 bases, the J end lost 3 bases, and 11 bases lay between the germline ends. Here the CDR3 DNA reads TGTGCCTGGAGTAGCGGATTTCCCAATCAGCCCCAGCATTTT. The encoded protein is CAWSSGFPNQPQHF.

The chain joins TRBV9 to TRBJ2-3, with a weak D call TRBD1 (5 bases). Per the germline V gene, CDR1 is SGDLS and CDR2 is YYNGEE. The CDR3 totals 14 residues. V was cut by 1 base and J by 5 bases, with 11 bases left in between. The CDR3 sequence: CASSVRAGQDTQYF. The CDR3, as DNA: TGTGCCAGCAGCGTACGGGCAGGGCAAGATACGCAGTATTTT.

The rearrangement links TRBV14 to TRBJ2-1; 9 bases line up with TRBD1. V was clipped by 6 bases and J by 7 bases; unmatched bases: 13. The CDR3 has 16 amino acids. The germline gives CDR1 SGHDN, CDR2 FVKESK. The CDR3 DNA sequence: TGTGCCAGCAGTAAAACCGGGACAGGGTATTGGAATGAGCAGTTCTTC. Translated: CASSKTGTGYWNEQFF.